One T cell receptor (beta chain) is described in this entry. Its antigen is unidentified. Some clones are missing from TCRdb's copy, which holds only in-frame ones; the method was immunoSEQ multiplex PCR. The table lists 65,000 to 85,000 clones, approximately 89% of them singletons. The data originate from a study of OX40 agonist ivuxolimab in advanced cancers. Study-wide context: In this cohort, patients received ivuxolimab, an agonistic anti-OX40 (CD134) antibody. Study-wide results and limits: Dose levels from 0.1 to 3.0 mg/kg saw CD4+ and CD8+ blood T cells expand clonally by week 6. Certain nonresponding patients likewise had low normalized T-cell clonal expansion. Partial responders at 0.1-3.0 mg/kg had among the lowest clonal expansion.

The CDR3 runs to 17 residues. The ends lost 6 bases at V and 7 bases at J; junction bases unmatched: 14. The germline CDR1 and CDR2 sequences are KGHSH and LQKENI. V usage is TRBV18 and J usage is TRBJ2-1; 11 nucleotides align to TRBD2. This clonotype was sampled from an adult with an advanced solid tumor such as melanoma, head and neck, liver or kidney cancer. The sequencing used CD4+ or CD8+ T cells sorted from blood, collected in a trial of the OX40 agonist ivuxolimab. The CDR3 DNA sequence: TGTGCCAGCTCCCCCCCCGGGGGTAGCGGGGGGGCAAATGAGCAGTTCTTC. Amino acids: CASSPPGGSGGANEQFF.